Following are 20 T cell receptor beta chains from one sample sequenced in a study of OX40 agonist ivuxolimab in advanced cancers. Only in-frame clones appear in the TCRdb table, and some are missing; sequencing was by immunoSEQ multiplex PCR. The sample records over 50,000 clones, 82% being singletons. This specimen was CD4+ or CD8+ T cells sorted from blood, taken in a trial of the OX40 agonist ivuxolimab. The receptors stem from an adult with an advanced solid tumor such as melanoma, head and neck, liver or kidney cancer.

The chain links TRBV6-5 to TRBJ2-7; perhaps TRBD1 as D (7 bases). Germline-derived CDR1 and CDR2 are MNHEY and SVGAGI. CDR3 length: 14 amino acids. Deletions cut 9 bases from V and 3 bases from J, with 18 bases between. In DNA, the CDR3 is TGTGCCAGTTGGAGGGGGCTATCTAGCTACGAGCAGTACTTC. Amino acid sequence: CASWRGLSSYEQYF.

The J gene is TRBJ2-5, the V gene TRBV19; 7 positions match TRBD2. Germline trimming cut 3 bases from V and 8 bases from J; bases unmatched to any gene: 6. Germline lookup yields CDR1 LNHDA and CDR2 SQIVND (reference sequence). This CDR3 has 13 amino acids. CDR3 nucleotides: TGTGCCAGTAGTATTTCTAGCGGTGACACCCAGTACTTC. This encodes CASSISSGDTQYF. Looking up the rest from reference TRBV19 and TRBJ2-5 gives the full variable domain: DGGITQSPKYLFRKEGQNVTLSCEQNLNHDAMYWYRQDPGQGLRLIYYSQIVNDFQKGDIAEGYSVSREKKESFPLTVTSAQKNPTAFYLCASSISSGDTQYFGPGTRLLVL.

This clone was counted a few times. The V gene is TRBV7-8, the J gene TRBJ1-5; D is possibly TRBD1 (6 bases). This CDR3 has 16 residues. Trimming stripped 5 bases from V and 2 bases from J, with 16 bases between. Germline values: CDR1 SGHVS, CDR2 FQNEAQ. CDR3 nucleotide sequence: TGTGCCAGCAGCAAACGGGACACTATGGGCAATCAGCCCCAGCATTTT. Translating it yields CASSKRDTMGNQPQHF.

The V gene is TRBV19, the J gene TRBJ2-1; TRBD1 agrees at 10 bases. J lost 9 bases, V lost 4 bases, and 6 bases had no gene match. Germline CDR1 is LNHDA and CDR2 is SQIVND (reference sequence). CDR3 length: 14 amino acids. As DNA, the CDR3 is TGTGCCAGTAGTAGGAGACAGGGGGCCGCTGAGCAGTTCTTC. This codes for CASSRRQGAAEQFF.

The chain's CDR3 is CASSLWGDGGAFF. The CDR3 DNA sequence: TGTGCCAGCAGCTTATGGGGGGACGGGGGAGCTTTCTTT. The chain links TRBV11-2 to TRBJ1-1, with TRBD1 as a possible D gene (5 bases). V was trimmed by 2 bases and J by 10 bases, leaving 14 bases between them. Germline CDR1 SGHAT, CDR2 FQNNGV. The CDR3 has 13 residues.

The gene calls are TRBV6-5 and TRBJ2-5, with D uncertain. Per the germline V gene, CDR1 is MNHEY and CDR2 is SVGAGI. Trimming pared 2 bases from V and 5 bases from J, leaving 15 bases between. The CDR3 extends over 15 amino acids. DNA of the CDR3: TGTGCCAGCAGTTACGAAGTCACTACAACCGAGACCCAGTACTTC. Protein: CASSYEVTTTETQYF.

This chain connects TRBV5-4 to TRBJ2-5, with D uncertain. Per germline, CDR1 SGHNT and CDR2 YYREEE (reference sequence). The V end lost 2 bases, the J end lost 4 bases, and 6 bases lay between the germline ends. CDR3 length: 12 amino acids. CDR3 in DNA: TGTGCCAGCAGCTTAGTGGGAGAGACCCAGTACTTC. Translated, it gives CASSLVGETQYF.

The chain carries TRBV7-2 and TRBJ2-3; TRBD2 matches 8 bases. Looked up from germline, CDR1 is SGHTA and CDR2 is FQGNSA. V shed 7 bases and J 5 bases; nucleotides not matched to a gene: 8. This CDR3 contains 14 residues. CDR3 DNA sequence: TGTGCCAGCATAGGGAGCGGGAGTGGAGATACGCAGTATTTT. Its translation is CASIGSGSGDTQYF.

This chain links TRBV7-6 with TRBJ2-3; D may be TRBD2 (5 bases). Germline V gene sequence: CDR1 SGHVS, CDR2 FNYEAQ. V gave up 5 bases and J gave up 2 bases, with 11 bases separating them. The CDR3 runs 14 residues. DNA of the CDR3: TGTGCCAGCAGCCTGACTACTTACACAGATACGCAGTATTTT. This translates into CASSLTTYTDTQYF.

With respect to this clone: Compared with germline, one end of the junction differs, possibly owing to a read error. This chain connects TRBV7-9 to TRBJ2-7; D gene ambiguous. The CDR3 consists of 13 residues. CDR1 and CDR2 from the germline V gene are SEHNR and FQNEAQ (reference sequence). CDR3 loop: CASSKGDRTARNF. For the CDR3, the DNA is TGTGCCAGCAGCAAAGGCGACCGGACGGCCCGTAACTTC.

The chain employs TRBV28 and TRBJ2-7; D unclear. Germline-derived CDR1 and CDR2 are MDHEN and SYDVKM. The V gene lost 4 bases and the J gene lost 5 bases, with 9 bases spanning the gap. CDR3 length: 12 amino acids. The CDR3: CASSSSDNEQYF. The CDR3 DNA sequence: TGTGCCAGCAGTTCGTCGGATAACGAGCAGTACTTC. Based on the CDR3 plus reference TRBV28 and TRBJ2-7, the full variable domain is DVKVTQSSRYLVKRTGEKVFLECVQDMDHENMFWYRQDPGLGLRLIYFSYDVKMKEKGDIPEGYSVSREKKERFSLILESASTNQTSMYLCASSSSDNEQYFGPGTRLTVT.

V and J are TRBV28 and TRBJ2-7; TRBD1 aligns across 11 bases. This CDR3 has 15 residues. Germline CDR1 is MDHEN and CDR2 is SYDVKM. Unmatched junction bases numbered 10, after V lost 9 bases and J lost 3 bases. This chain's CDR3 is CASQPRGQGVYEQYF. The CDR3 bases are TGTGCCAGTCAGCCGCGGGGACAGGGGGTCTACGAGCAGTACTTC. Combining the CDR3 with reference TRBV28 and TRBJ2-7 gives the whole variable domain DVKVTQSSRYLVKRTGEKVFLECVQDMDHENMFWYRQDPGLGLRLIYFSYDVKMKEKGDIPEGYSVSREKKERFSLILESASTNQTSMYLCASQPRGQGVYEQYFGPGTRLTVT.

The V gene is TRBV7-2, the J gene TRBJ2-3; D unclear. V lost 1 base, J lost 5 bases, and 7 bases lay in between. The CDR3 contains 13 residues. Germline-derived CDR1 and CDR2 are SGHTA and FQGNSA. CDR3: CASSLGVIDTQYF. The CDR3 DNA reads as TGTGCCAGCAGCTTAGGGGTCATAGATACGCAGTATTTT.

CDR3 sequence: CASSFGPATDTQYF. CDR3 in DNA: TGTGCCAGCAGCTTTGGCCCTGCGACGGATACGCAGTATTTT. The genes are TRBV11-1 and TRBJ2-3; D call uncertain. The CDR3 is 14 amino acids. Germline V gives CDR1 SGHAT, CDR2 FQDESV (reference sequence). V gave up 3 bases and J gave up 6 bases, with 13 bases separating them.

This chain joins TRBV11-3 and TRBJ2-2; tentative D call: TRBD2 (6 bases). V shed 1 base and J shed 4 bases, with 13 bases lying between them. The CDR3 contains 16 residues. Germline CDR1 and CDR2: SGHNT and YENEEA. CDR3 coding DNA: TGTGCCAGCAGCTTAGTTGGCCCCGGGGGCACCGGGGAGCTGTTTTTT. This codes for CASSLVGPGGTGELFF.

On this clone: Other DNA sequences within the sample encode an identical CDR3. DNA of the CDR3: TGCGCCAGCAGCTTGGTCGGGGATGAGCAGTTCTTC. Translated, it gives CASSLVGDEQFF. The chain is built from TRBV5-1 and TRBJ2-1; weak D call: TRBD2 (5 bases). CDR1 and CDR2 (germline): SGHRS, YFSETQ. The CDR3 consists of 12 residues. Trimming shortened V by 0 bases and J by 8 bases, and 6 bases separated the two germline ends.

This chain connects TRBV5-1 to TRBJ2-6; the D call may be TRBD1 or TRBD2 (5 bases each). The V end lost 4 bases, the J end lost 4 bases, and 12 bases lay between the germline ends. Looked up from germline, CDR1 is SGHRS and CDR2 is YFSETQ. This CDR3 region has 15 residues. CDR3 amino acids: CASSAGREGANVLTF. The CDR3 region has the DNA TGCGCCAGCAGCGCGGGCAGGGAAGGGGCCAACGTCCTGACTTTC. The entire variable domain, with the rest obtained from reference TRBV5-1 and TRBJ2-6, is as follows: KAGVTQTPRYLIKTRGQQVTLSCSPISGHRSVSWYQQTPGQGLQFLFEYFSETQRNKGNFPGRFSGRQFSNSRSEMNVSTLELGDSALYLCASSAGREGANVLTFGAGSRLTVL.

The gene calls are TRBV7-6 and TRBJ2-7; no clear D gene. V shed 1 base and J shed 2 bases, with 9 bases lying between them. The CDR3 extends over 14 amino acids. CDR1 and CDR2 (germline): SGHVS, FNYEAQ. CDR3 DNA sequence: TGTGCCAGCAGCTTAGGGGCCAGAGCCTACGAGCAGTACTTC. This codes for CASSLGARAYEQYF. The full variable domain, rest sourced from reference TRBV7-6 and TRBJ2-7, is GAGVSQSPRYKVTKRGQDVALRCDPISGHVSLYWYRQALGQGPEFLTYFNYEAQQDKSGLPNDRFSAERPEGSISTLTIQRTEQRDSAMYRCASSLGARAYEQYFGPGTRLTVT.

The chain has TRBV6-5 and TRBJ2-7; possible D gene TRBD1, 5 bases. CDR3 size: 15 residues. Looked up from germline, CDR1 is MNHEY and CDR2 is SVGAGI. The ends were cut back, 2 bases at V and 7 bases at J, with 18 bases in the middle. The CDR3 loop is CASSYGAVPNREQYF. As DNA, the CDR3 is TGTGCCAGCAGTTACGGGGCAGTTCCTAATAGGGAGCAGTACTTC.

This clone was detected only once. The chain links TRBV19 to TRBJ2-1, with TRBD2 identical over 8 bases. The CDR3 is made up of 14 amino acids. The junction had 5 bases not matched to a gene; V was cut back by 4 bases and J by 6 bases. The germline CDR1 and CDR2 sequences are LNHDA and SQIVND (reference sequence). The DNA of the CDR3 is TGTGCCAGTAGTAGGACGGCGGGAGGCAATGAGCAGTTCTTC. It codes for CASSRTAGGNEQFF.